Listed below are T cell receptor beta chains from one sample, sequenced in a study of response to subunit inactivated influenza vaccine. Using its own MiXCR run on the RT-PCR reads, TCRdb lists one record per CDR3 protein. The sample lists some 850,000 distinct CDR3 sequences; around 20% were seen once. Sequencing was performed on PBMCs from blood, taken less than 6 days after vaccination. Source of these receptors: a man in his fifties or sixties who received an inactivated influenza vaccine. Both conserved end residues are part of each CDR3. Each record gives: CDR3 length, clone size, V gene, D gene, J gene, CDR3 DNA, CDR3 protein. A D gene is named only where the DNA matches it firmly. Rows may omit the clone size; those that give it use once, few, many or a size class.

length: 14; size: few; V: TRBV20-1; D: -; J: TRBJ1-6; DNA: TGCAGTGCTAGGGAGATTAACTATAATTCACCCCTCCACTTT; CDR3: CSAREINYNSPLHF
length: 16; size: few; V: TRBV20-1; D: -; J: TRBJ2-1; DNA: TGCAGTGCTGTCTATCCAGGAGGGAGGCCCAACAATGAGCAGTTCTTC; CDR3: CSAVYPGGRPNNEQFF
length: 16; size: -; V: TRBV7-2; D: -; J: TRBJ2-2; DNA: TGTGCCAGCAGCTTAGCGTCTACGTCCCGGGTCGGGGAGCTGTTTTTT; CDR3: CASSLASTSRVGELFF
length: 15; size: few; V: TRBV7-9; D: TRBD1; J: TRBJ1-1; DNA: TGTGCCAGCAGCGCGGGACAGGGAGACAACACTGAAGCTTTCTTT; CDR3: CASSAGQGDNTEAFF
length: 15; size: -; V: TRBV4-1; D: -; J: TRBJ1-4; DNA: TGCGCCAGCAGCCAAGATCTGGATGAGGCGGGGAAACTGTTTTTT; CDR3: CASSQDLDEAGKLFF
length: 16; size: many; V: TRBV5-6; D: -; J: TRBJ1-5; DNA: TGTGCCAGCAGCTTTTTCCGTGCCAATAGCAATCAGCCCCAGCATTTT; CDR3: CASSFFRANSNQPQHF
length: 16; size: -; V: TRBV4-3; D: TRBD1; J: TRBJ2-7; DNA: TGCGCCAGCAGCCAAGATTACCACAGGGGGTACTACGAGCAGTACTTC; CDR3: CASSQDYHRGYYEQYF
length: 13; size: -; V: TRBV5-1; D: TRBD2; J: TRBJ2-1; DNA: TGCGCCAGCAGCGTGGGACTAGCTAGTGAGCAGTTCTTC; CDR3: CASSVGLASEQFF
length: 13; size: -; V: TRBV5-4; D: -; J: TRBJ2-1; DNA: TGTGCCAGCAGCTTGGCTCTGGGGGGTGAGCAGTTCTTC; CDR3: CASSLALGGEQFF
length: 14; size: many; V: TRBV12-3/TRBV12-4; D: -; J: TRBJ2-7; DNA: TGTGCCAGCAGTTTGTTAGCCGGCCCCTACGAGCAGTACTTC; CDR3: CASSLLAGPYEQYF
length: 16; size: -; V: TRBV9; D: TRBD2; J: TRBJ2-1; DNA: TGTGCCAGCAGCGTAGGCTCTCCGCTAGCGGGATATGAGCAGTTCTTC; CDR3: CASSVGSPLAGYEQFF
length: 13; size: -; V: TRBV7-9; D: -; J: TRBJ2-5; DNA: TGTGCCAGCAGCCCCCCGGCCCAAGAGACCCAGTACTTC; CDR3: CASSPPAQETQYF
length: 14; size: few; V: TRBV10-2; D: TRBD2; J: TRBJ2-1; DNA: TGCGCCAGCAGTGATCTAGCGGGGAGGGATGAGCAGTTCTTC; CDR3: CASSDLAGRDEQFF
length: 16; size: few; V: TRBV2; D: TRBD2; J: TRBJ2-7; DNA: TGTGCCAGCAGTGAAGCGATAGCGGGATCCAGGGGAAAGCAGTACTTC; CDR3: CASSEAIAGSRGKQYF
length: 15; size: few; V: TRBV6-1; D: TRBD1; J: TRBJ1-1; DNA: TGTGCCAGCACCGGGACAGGGGGCGTGAATACTGAAGCTTTCTTT; CDR3: CASTGTGGVNTEAFF
length: 13; size: -; V: TRBV29-1; D: TRBD1; J: TRBJ2-5; DNA: TGCAGCGTTACTAGGGGGCTACAAGAGACCCAGTACTTC; CDR3: CSVTRGLQETQYF
length: 15; size: -; V: TRBV20-1; D: -; J: TRBJ2-7; DNA: TGCAGTGCTAGGATAAGAGGGGAAAACACCTACGAGCAGTACTTC; CDR3: CSARIRGENTYEQYF
length: 16; size: -; V: TRBV20-1; D: TRBD1; J: TRBJ2-2; DNA: TGCAGTGCTAGTCCGGGACAGGGGGATCACACCGGGGAGCTGTTTTTT; CDR3: CSASPGQGDHTGELFF
length: 14; size: many; V: TRBV6-1; D: -; J: TRBJ2-7; DNA: TGTGCCAGCACCCGGGCCGTCCATGGCTACGAGCAGTACTTC; CDR3: CASTRAVHGYEQYF
length: 15; size: -; V: TRBV5-1; D: TRBD1; J: TRBJ2-1; DNA: TGCGGCAGCAGCGCCGGGACAGGGGGCTTTAATGAGCAGTTCTTC; CDR3: CGSSAGTGGFNEQFF
length: 15; size: few; V: TRBV27; D: TRBD1; J: TRBJ2-7; DNA: TGTGCCAGCAGTCAGAGGACAGGCACCAGGTACGAGCAGTACTTC; CDR3: CASSQRTGTRYEQYF
length: 12; size: few; V: TRBV12-3/TRBV12-4; D: -; J: TRBJ1-2; DNA: TGTGCCAGCAGTTTAGCGCGATCGGGGAACGTCTTC; CDR3: CASSLARSGNVF
length: 15; size: -; V: TRBV24-1; D: -; J: TRBJ1-2; DNA: TGTGCCACCAGTGACGAACAGGGTCGAAGCGTTGGCTACACCTTC; CDR3: CATSDEQGRSVGYTF
length: 14; size: few; V: TRBV7-2; D: TRBD1; J: TRBJ1-2; DNA: TGTGCCAGCAGCGCCGGACAGGGGATCTATGGCTACACCTTC; CDR3: CASSAGQGIYGYTF